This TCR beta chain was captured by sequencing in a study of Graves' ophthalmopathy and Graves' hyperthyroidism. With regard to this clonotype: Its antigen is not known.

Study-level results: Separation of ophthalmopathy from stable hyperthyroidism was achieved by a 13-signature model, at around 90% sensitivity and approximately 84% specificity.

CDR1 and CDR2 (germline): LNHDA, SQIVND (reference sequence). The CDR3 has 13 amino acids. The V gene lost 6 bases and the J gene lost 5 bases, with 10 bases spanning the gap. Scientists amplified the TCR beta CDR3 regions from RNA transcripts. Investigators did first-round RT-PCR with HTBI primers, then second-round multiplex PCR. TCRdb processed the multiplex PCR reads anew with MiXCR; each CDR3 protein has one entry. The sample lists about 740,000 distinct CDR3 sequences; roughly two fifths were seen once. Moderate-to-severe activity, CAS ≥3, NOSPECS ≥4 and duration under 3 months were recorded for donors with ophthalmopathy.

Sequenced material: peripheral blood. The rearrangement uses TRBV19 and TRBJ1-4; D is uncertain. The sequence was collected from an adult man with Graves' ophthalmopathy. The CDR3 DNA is TGTGCCAGTAGCGGGAAGTCGAATGAAAAACTGTTTTTT. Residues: CASSGKSNEKLFF.